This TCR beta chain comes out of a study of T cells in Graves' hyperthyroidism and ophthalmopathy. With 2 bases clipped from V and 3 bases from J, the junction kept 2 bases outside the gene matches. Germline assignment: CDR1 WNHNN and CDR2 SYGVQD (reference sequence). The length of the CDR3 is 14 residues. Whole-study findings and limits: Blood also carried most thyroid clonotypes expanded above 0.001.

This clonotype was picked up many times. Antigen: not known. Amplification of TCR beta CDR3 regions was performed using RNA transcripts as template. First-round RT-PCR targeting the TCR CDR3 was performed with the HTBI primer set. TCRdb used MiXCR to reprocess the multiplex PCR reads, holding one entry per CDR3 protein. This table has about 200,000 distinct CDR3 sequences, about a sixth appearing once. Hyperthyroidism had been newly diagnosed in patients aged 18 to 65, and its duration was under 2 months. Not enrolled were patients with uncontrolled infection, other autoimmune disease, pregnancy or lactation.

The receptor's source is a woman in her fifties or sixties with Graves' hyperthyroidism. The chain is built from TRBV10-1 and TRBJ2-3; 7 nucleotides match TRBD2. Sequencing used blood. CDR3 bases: TGCGCCAGCAGTGAGCGGCGGGAGACAGATACGCAGTATTTT. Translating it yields CASSERRETDTQYF.